The source of this TCR beta chain is a study of Ad26.COV2.S vaccination and SARS-CoV-2 variants. The germline V and J ends were trimmed by 8 bases and 2 bases, with 10 bases remaining between them. This CDR3 contains 14 residues. Germline V gene lookup returns CDR1 LNHDA and CDR2 SQIVND (reference sequence). Sequenced by immunoSEQ multiplex PCR; TCRdb stores in-frame clones only, minus some. The data contain around 450,000 clones, 75% to 95% of them singletons. Treatment reported: roughly 18 received Ad26.COV2.S at low or high dose, single or two shots; about five received placebo; per-sample allocation not given. Sampling took place 63 days after the first vaccine or placebo injection. This clone appeared once.

Sample: peripheral blood, taken in a trial of Ad26.COV2.S vaccine versus placebo. This TCR was recovered from a person aged 18-65 years who received the Ad26.COV2.S COVID-19 vaccine or a placebo. The chain employs TRBV19 and TRBJ2-6; a weak D match, TRBD1 (6 bases). The CDR3 DNA follows: TGTGCCAGTCAACAGGGAACTGGGGCCAACGTCCTGACTTTC. As protein: CASQQGTGANVLTF. Variable domain in full (rest from reference TRBV19 and TRBJ2-6): DGGITQSPKYLFRKEGQNVTLSCEQNLNHDAMYWYRQDPGQGLRLIYYSQIVNDFQKGDIAEGYSVSREKKESFPLTVTSAQKNPTAFYLCASQQGTGANVLTFGAGSRLTVL.